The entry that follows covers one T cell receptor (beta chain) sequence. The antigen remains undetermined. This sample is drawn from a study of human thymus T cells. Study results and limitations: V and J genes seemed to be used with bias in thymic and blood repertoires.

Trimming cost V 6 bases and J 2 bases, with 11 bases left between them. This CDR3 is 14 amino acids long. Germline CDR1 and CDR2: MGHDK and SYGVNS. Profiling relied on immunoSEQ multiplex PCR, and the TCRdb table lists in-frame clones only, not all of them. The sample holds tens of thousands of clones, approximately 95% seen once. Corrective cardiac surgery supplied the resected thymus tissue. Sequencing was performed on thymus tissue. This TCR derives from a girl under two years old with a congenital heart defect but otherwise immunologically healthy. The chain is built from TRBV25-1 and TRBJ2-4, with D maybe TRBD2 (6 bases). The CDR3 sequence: CASRGGGTKNIQYF. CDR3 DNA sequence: TGTGCCAGCAGGGGAGGTGGGACCAAAAACATTCAGTACTTC.